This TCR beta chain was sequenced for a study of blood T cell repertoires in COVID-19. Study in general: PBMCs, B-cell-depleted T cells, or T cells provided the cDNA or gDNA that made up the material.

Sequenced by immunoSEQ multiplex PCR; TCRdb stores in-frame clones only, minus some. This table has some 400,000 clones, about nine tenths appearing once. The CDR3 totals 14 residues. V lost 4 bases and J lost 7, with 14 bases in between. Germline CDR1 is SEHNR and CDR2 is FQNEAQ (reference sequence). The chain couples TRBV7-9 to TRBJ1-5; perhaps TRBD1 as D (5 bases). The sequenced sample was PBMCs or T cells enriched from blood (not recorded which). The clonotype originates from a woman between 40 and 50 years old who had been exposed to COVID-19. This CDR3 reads CASSSDKPNQPQHF. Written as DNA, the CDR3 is TGTGCCAGCAGCTCGGACAAACCAAACCAGCCCCAGCATTTT.